This T cell receptor (beta chain) was sequenced during a study of T cell repertoires in cytomegalovirus infection. For the study at large: Both CMV infection and a matching HLA type were indicated by public TCR beta signatures.

TCRdb independently ran MiXCR on the reads; one entry per CDR3 protein. The data hold 250,000 to 300,000 distinct CDR3 sequences, with about a quarter observed a single time. There are 12 residues in the CDR3. In germline, CDR1 is SNHLY, CDR2 FYNNEI. Comments on this clonotype: The junction departs from the called germline gene at one end, perhaps through a read error.

The sequence was collected from a human donor in good health (CMV status not recorded). Some clones in this sample may be carry-over from other donors' samples. The V call is TRBV2, the J call TRBJ2-7; a possible D gene is TRBD2 (5 bases). Sample: PBMCs. The CDR3 reads CASREGPGEQYF. CDR3 bases: TGTGCCAGCAGGGAAGGGCCGGGGGAGCAGTACTTC.